This T cell receptor (beta chain) was found in a study of cytomegalovirus exposure and HLA in healthy donors. Overall study findings and caveats: Overall, around 150 TCR beta chains were annotated as cytomegalovirus-associated.

Points on this clone: The antigen remains undetermined.

The table came from immunoSEQ multiplex PCR; TCRdb's copy has only in-frame clones and leaves some out. The table shows some 130,000 clones, with 85% to 95% occurring only once. Germline CDR1 and CDR2: SGHVS and FNYEAQ. The CDR3 runs to 14 residues. V was clipped by 1 base and J by 3 bases; unmatched bases: 1. What was sequenced was PBMCs. The TCR was taken from a man aged 18 to 29 in good health and CMV-seropositive. The chain is built from TRBV7-6 and TRBJ2-5; 8 positions match TRBD1. CDR3 nucleotides: TGTGCCAGCAGCTTAGGACAGGGGAAAGAGACCCAGTACTTC. Translated, it gives CASSLGQGKETQYF.